This TCR beta chain was documented in a study of molecular identifiers for immune sequencing clone quantification. The overall study: Replicate RNA came from roughly 18,000 or 92,000 naive CD8 cells and was split five ways, and four parts were sequenced. Broader study findings: For highly expanded clones, sizes could be underestimated when identical TCR molecules share a barcode. Clones that had above 20 RNA copies took up over 98% of effector molecules but under 1% in naive cells.

Using its own MiXCR run on the PCR reads, TCRdb lists one record per CDR3 protein. The table has about 640,000 distinct CDR3 sequences, just under 20% seen once; the top ten hold 0.75% to 0.95%. Researchers sorted naive CD8 T cells as cells that were CD8+CD4-CCR7+CD45RA+. As concerns this clonotype: Its antigen is not known.

This TCR was recovered from a human donor in good health. Some libraries in this study had Jurkat cell RNA spiked in. The sample consisted of naive CD8+ T cells from blood, with Jurkat cell RNA spiked in. This sample's subset: FACS-sorted CD8+CD4-CCR7+CD45RA+ naive T cells.

The chain's CDR3 is CASSQYRVPYTGELFF. CDR3 nucleotide sequence: TGCGCCAGCAGCCAATACAGGGTCCCCTACACCGGGGAGCTGTTTTTT. V and J are TRBV4-3 and TRBJ2-2; D is possibly TRBD1 (6 bases). Germline V gene lookup returns CDR1 LGHNA and CDR2 YSLEER. Trimming shortened V by 2 bases and J by 3 bases, and 13 bases separated the two germline ends. The CDR3 length is 16 residues.